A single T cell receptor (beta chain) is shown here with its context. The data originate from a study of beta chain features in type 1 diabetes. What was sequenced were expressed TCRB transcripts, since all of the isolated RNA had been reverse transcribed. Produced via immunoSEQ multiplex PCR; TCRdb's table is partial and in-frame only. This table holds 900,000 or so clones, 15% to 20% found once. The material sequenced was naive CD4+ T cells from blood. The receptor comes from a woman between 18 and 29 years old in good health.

CDR3 residues: CASSLQGYREQYF. The CDR3 region has the DNA TGTGCCAGCAGTTTACAAGGGTATCGCGAGCAGTACTTC. This sequence joins TRBV28 and TRBJ2-7, with D unresolved. The CDR3 runs to 13 residues. Per the germline V gene, CDR1 is MDHEN and CDR2 is SYDVKM. Trimming removed 2 bases at V and 6 bases at J, with 11 bases between.